The 23 T cell receptor beta chains below were found in one sample sequenced in a study of T cells in Graves' hyperthyroidism and ophthalmopathy. The TCR beta CDR3 regions underwent amplification using RNA transcripts as the source. HTBI primers were the set used in a first-round RT-PCR of the TCR CDR3. MiXCR was run by TCRdb on the multiplex PCR reads, yielding one entry per CDR3 protein. The repertoire consists of hundreds of thousands of distinct CDR3 sequences, with about 14% occurring once and the leading ten covering about 12%. Material: blood. The receptors shown here come from a woman in her forties or fifties with Graves' ophthalmopathy.

This clonotype was detected ten times or more. This chain uses TRBV2 with TRBJ2-1; 8 bases fit TRBD2. This CDR3 spans 16 amino acids. The V segment lost 4 bases and the J segment 0 bases; nucleotides outside the gene matches: 5. Germline lookup yields CDR1 SNHLY and CDR2 FYNNEI. CDR3 sequence reads: CASSGGAGGSYNEQFF. CDR3 DNA: TGTGCCAGCAGTGGGGGGGCGGGAGGCTCCTACAATGAGCAGTTCTTC.

On this clonotype: A much larger clone lies a single base off, so this may be a read error. The rearrangement joins TRBV27 to TRBJ2-3, with 11 bases matching TRBD2. Germline loops: CDR1 MNHEY, CDR2 SMNVEV (reference sequence). With 10 bases clipped from V and 5 bases from J, the junction kept 14 bases outside the gene matches. This CDR3 comprises 16 residues. CDR3 region: CATKPTSGKGEDTQYF. The DNA of the CDR3 is TGTGCCACCAAGCCGACTAGCGGGAAAGGGGAAGATACGCAGTATTTT.

In its sample, this clonotype was seen many times. V is TRBV3-1 and J is TRBJ2-1, with TRBD1 matching 10 bases. Germline CDR1 LGHDT, CDR2 YNNKEL (reference sequence). The junction had 3 bases not matched to a gene; V was cut back by 4 bases and J by 3 bases. The CDR3 is 15 residues long. The CDR3 DNA is TGTGCCAGCAGCCCGGGACAGGGGTTCTACAATGAGCAGTTCTTC. It codes for CASSPGQGFYNEQFF.

This clonotype showed up many times. This chain joins TRBV27 and TRBJ1-2; TRBD1 agrees at 11 bases. The CDR3 covers 15 residues. Germline V gene data show CDR1 as MNHEY and CDR2 as SMNVEV (reference sequence). V lost 2 bases and J lost 3; bases outside the gene matches: 2. CDR3 nucleotides: TGTGCCAGCAGTTTAGGGACAGGGGGGCACTATGGCTACACCTTC. This gives the protein CASSLGTGGHYGYTF.

The rearrangement joins TRBV13 to TRBJ2-2; D uncertain. V shed 0 bases and J shed 4 bases, with 18 bases lying between them. The V gene's germline CDR1 is PRHDT and CDR2 FYEKMQ (reference sequence). The CDR3 loop spans 18 amino acids. The CDR3 nucleotides are TGTGCCAGCAGCTTAGGTTACCGCCGACTCTACCTCACCGGGGAGCTGTTTTTT. Translated, it gives CASSLGYRRLYLTGELFF.

The chain is built from TRBV7-9 and TRBJ2-3, with D possibly called TRBD1 or TRBD2 (5 bases each). Trimming took off 4 bases at V and 4 bases at J, with 12 bases between the two ends. The CDR3 is 14 residues long. Germline V gene lookup returns CDR1 SEHNR and CDR2 FQNEAQ (reference sequence). CDR3 region: CASSSPGRADTQYF. The CDR3 coding sequence is TGTGCCAGCAGCTCACCAGGGCGGGCAGATACGCAGTATTTT.

This clonotype appeared a few times. The J gene is TRBJ1-5, the V gene TRBV20-1; D is undetermined. CDR1 DFQATT and CDR2 SNEGSKA come from the germline V gene (reference sequence). CDR3 length: 16 amino acids. Deletions cut 8 bases from V and 4 bases from J, with 24 bases between. Here the CDR3 reads CSTLGSPGRVNQPQHF. CDR3 sequence (DNA): TGCAGTACGCTAGGGTCCCCTGGTCGAGTAAATCAGCCCCAGCATTTT.

On this clonotype itself: With a much larger clone just one base away, this may be a read error. This chain joins TRBV7-3 and TRBJ1-1; no clear D. CDR1 is SGHTA, CDR2 FQGTGA, per germline. The CDR3 is 15 residues long. Trimming pared 5 bases from V and 2 bases from J, leaving 15 bases between. The CDR3 sequence is CASSPGLNSNTEAFF. CDR3 sequence (DNA): TGTGCCAGCAGCCCCGGGTTGAACAGCAACACTGAAGCTTTCTTT. The full variable domain, in which reference TRBV7-3 and TRBJ1-1 provide the parts outside the CDR3, is GAGVSQTPSNKVTEKGKYVELRCDPISGHTALYWYRQSLGQGPEFLIYFQGTGAADDSGLPNDRFFAVRPEGSVSTLKIQRTERGDSAVYLCASSPGLNSNTEAFFGQGTRLTVV.

This clonotype was detected many times. The chain's CDR3 is CASSPFIDTQYF. DNA for the CDR3: TGTGCCAGCTCACCATTTATCGATACGCAGTATTTT. The chain is built from TRBV18 and TRBJ2-3, with D uncertain. This CDR3 region has 12 residues. Germline-derived CDR1 and CDR2 are KGHSH and LQKENI. V gave up 2 bases and J gave up 6 bases, with 6 bases separating them. The full variable domain, its missing parts supplied by reference TRBV18 and TRBJ2-3, is NAGVMQNPRHLVRRRGQEARLRCSPMKGHSHVYWYRQLPEEGLKFMVYLQKENIIDESGMPKERFSAEFPKEGPSILRIQQVVRGDSAAYFCASSPFIDTQYFGPGTRLTVL.

In its sample, this clonotype was seen many times. The CDR3 spells CASSVWKGNTEAFF. The DNA of the CDR3 is TGTGCCAGCAGTGTTTGGAAAGGGAACACTGAAGCTTTCTTT. This chain joins TRBV6-1 and TRBJ1-1; no reliable D call. CDR3 size: 14 residues. V was shortened by 4 bases and J by 1 base, with 10 bases between the two germline ends. Germline values: CDR1 MNHNS, CDR2 SASEGT.

The chain links TRBV10-3 to TRBJ1-6, with 9 bases identical to TRBD1. Germline V lookup: CDR1 ENHRY, CDR2 SYGVKD. The V gene end was trimmed by 6 bases and the J gene end by 6 bases; junction bases not matched to a gene: 6. CDR3 length: 15 amino acids. The CDR3 sequence is CAIRRQGELNSPLHF. Here the CDR3 DNA reads TGTGCCATCAGACGACAGGGGGAGCTTAATTCACCCCTCCACTTT.

This clonotype was seen a few times. For the CDR3, the DNA is TGTGCCAGCAGGACCGGGACAGTGTCCCTCTTTGGGGCCAACGTCCTGACTTTC. Amino acids: CASRTGTVSLFGANVLTF. The rearrangement uses TRBV6-1 and TRBJ2-6; 7 nucleotides line up with TRBD1. The V gene's germline CDR1 is MNHNS and CDR2 SASEGT. V gave up 6 bases and J gave up 3 bases; unmatched junction bases: 14. The CDR3 totals 18 residues.

This sequence joins TRBV5-6 and TRBJ2-7; 9 bases are shared with TRBD1. This CDR3 has 18 residues. The junction had 13 bases not matched to a gene; V was cut back by 0 bases and J by 3 bases. The V gene's germline CDR1 is SGHDT and CDR2 YYEEEE. The CDR3 here is CASSLEIVMRTGDYEQYF. CDR3 nucleotide sequence: TGTGCCAGCAGCTTGGAGATTGTCATGAGGACAGGGGACTACGAGCAGTACTTC.

There are many counts of this clonotype. V is TRBV2 and J is TRBJ2-5; 7 bases match TRBD2. This CDR3 region has 13 residues. The germline V gene encodes CDR1 SNHLY and CDR2 FYNNEI. J was trimmed by 5 bases and V by 6 bases; bases with no gene match: 6. The CDR3 region is CASRRDYGETQYF. The CDR3 DNA sequence: TGTGCCAGCAGGAGGGACTATGGTGAGACCCAGTACTTC.

This clonotype occurred many times. The chain couples TRBV7-6 to TRBJ1-3; maybe TRBD1 (5 bases). Trimming took 0 bases from V and 4 from J, leaving 13 bases between them. Germline CDR1 reads SGHVS; CDR2 reads FNYEAQ. The CDR3 has 16 amino acids. CDR3 in amino acids: CASSLAVRGSGNTIYF. The CDR3 DNA reads TGTGCCAGCAGCTTAGCGGTTCGGGGGTCAGGAAACACCATATATTTT.

The chain uses TRBV11-2 and TRBJ2-7; 9 bases fit TRBD1. After removal of 6 bases from V and 3 bases from J, the junction contained 9 bases not matched to a gene. The germline V gene encodes CDR1 SGHAT and CDR2 FQNNGV. The CDR3 sequence is 15 residues long. The CDR3 is CASRIWDRANYEQYF. The CDR3 DNA is TGTGCCAGCAGAATATGGGACAGGGCGAACTACGAGCAGTACTTC. Full variable domain (outside the CDR3, taken from reference TRBV11-2 and TRBJ2-7): EAGVAQSPRYKIIEKRQSVAFWCNPISGHATLYWYQQILGQGPKLLIQFQNNGVVDDSQLPKDRFSAERLKGVDSTLKIQPAKLEDSAVYLCASRIWDRANYEQYFGPGTRLTVT.

This clonotype was observed many times. CDR3 protein: CAWSGSSGMYNEQFF. The CDR3 DNA sequence: TGTGCCTGGAGTGGTTCTAGCGGGATGTACAATGAGCAGTTCTTC. The rearrangement uses TRBV30 and TRBJ2-1; 9 nucleotides align to TRBD2. Per germline, CDR1 GTSNPN and CDR2 SVGIG (reference sequence). The CDR3 has 15 residues. V trimming: 1 base; J trimming: 4 bases; junction bases outside the gene matches: 5.

This clonotype was seen a handful of times. V usage is TRBV19 and J usage is TRBJ1-5; no definite D call. CDR1 LNHDA and CDR2 SQIVND come from the germline V gene (reference sequence). This CDR3 region has 14 residues. Trimming took 3 bases from V and 9 from J, leaving 15 bases between them. This CDR3 reads CASSIRRFGPPQHF. As DNA, the CDR3 is TGTGCCAGTAGTATCAGAAGGTTTGGTCCGCCCCAGCATTTT.

This clonotype has at least ten counts. The rearrangement uses TRBV18 and TRBJ2-7; D is undetermined. The CDR3 extends over 15 amino acids. V lost 2 bases to trimming and J lost 0 bases, with 11 bases between them. CDR1 is KGHSH and CDR2 is LQKENI in the germline V gene. CDR3 coding DNA: TGTGCCAGCTCACCAGAGGCTGTCAGCTCCTACGAGCAGTACTTC. This translates into CASSPEAVSSYEQYF.

This clonotype was recorded a few times. The chain employs TRBV24-1 and TRBJ2-1; TRBD2 agrees at 8 bases. In germline, CDR1 is KGHDR, CDR2 SFDVKD. J lost 2 bases, V lost 4 bases, and 6 bases had no gene match. This CDR3 comprises 16 residues. This CDR3 is CATSEPTSGTYNEQFF. CDR3 sequence (DNA): TGTGCCACCAGTGAACCCACTAGCGGAACCTACAATGAGCAGTTCTTC.

The chain couples TRBV28 to TRBJ1-5; the D gene is possibly TRBD1 (6 bases). The CDR3 has 14 residues. Per germline, CDR1 MDHEN and CDR2 SYDVKM. V lost 2 bases, J lost 7 bases, and 12 bases lay in between. The CDR3 loop reads CASSLNREGQPQHF. The CDR3 DNA reads TGTGCCAGCAGTTTAAACAGGGAGGGGCAGCCCCAGCATTTT. Drawing the rest from reference TRBV28 and TRBJ1-5, the complete variable domain is DVKVTQSSRYLVKRTGEKVFLECVQDMDHENMFWYRQDPGLGLRLIYFSYDVKMKEKGDIPEGYSVSREKKERFSLILESASTNQTSMYLCASSLNREGQPQHFGDGTRLSIL.

This clonotype was seen a single time. This clone may be a read error of a much larger clone one base away. The rearrangement uses TRBV24-1 and TRBJ1-2; D is perhaps TRBD1 (5 bases). The CDR3 sequence is 14 residues long. Germline CDR1 is KGHDR and CDR2 is SFDVKD. The germline V and J ends were trimmed by 4 bases and 6 bases, with 14 bases remaining between them. CDR3 bases: TGTGCCACCAGTGAGGCCGGACATGTGCATGGCTACACCTTC. Its translation: CATSEAGHVHGYTF.

This clonotype was counted many times. The chain joins TRBV12-3 or TRBV12-4 to TRBJ2-3; 7 bases match TRBD2. This CDR3 spans 15 amino acids. After removal of 2 bases from V and 2 bases from J, the junction contained 4 bases not matched to a gene. The CDR3 nucleotides are TGTGCCAGCAGTTTACTAGCGGCAGACACAGATACGCAGTATTTT. It yields the protein CASSLLAADTDTQYF.